The 2 T cell receptor beta chains in this list originate from one sample, sequenced in a study of CD8 T cells in Susac syndrome. It was with random hexamers that about 0.45 to 1 ug RNA was reverse transcribed. TCRdb reanalysed the immunoSEQ multiplex PCR reads using MiXCR and keeps one entry per CDR3 protein. The sample lists approximately 120,000 distinct CDR3 sequences; 90% to 95% were seen once. The sample taken for sequencing was CD8+ T cells from PBMCs. The receptors come from a human donor with Susac syndrome.

J is TRBJ1-1 and V is TRBV30; 7 bases fit TRBD1. CDR1 is GTSNPN and CDR2 is SVGIG in the germline V gene (reference sequence). Unmatched junction bases numbered 5, after V lost 3 bases and J lost 4 bases. This CDR3 has 13 residues. For the CDR3, the DNA is TGTGCCTGGAGGATTACAGGGGCCACTGAAGCTTTCTTT. Translation: CAWRITGATEAFF.

This clonotype was detected a few times. The chain carries TRBV11-2 and TRBJ2-5; D not resolved. The CDR3 extends over 12 amino acids. The germline V and J ends were trimmed by 1 base and 9 bases, with 9 bases remaining between them. Germline CDR1 SGHAT, CDR2 FQNNGV. The CDR3 nucleotides read TGTGCCAGCAGCTTAGGGCCGATGCCCCAGTACTTC. Translating gives CASSLGPMPQYF.